Reported below is one TCR beta chain. Its antigen remains unidentified. Clones were read by immunoSEQ multiplex PCR, and TCRdb kept only the in-frame ones, dropping some. The sample lists 130,000 or so clones, around four fifths occurring once. No infections or other immune events were documented during collection. These data are taken from a study of identifying expanded T cells in peripheral blood. Study conclusions and caveats: Variance in clone template counts between roughly 2-week samples significantly increased with total template count across all healthy donors.

Germline CDR1 and CDR2: LNHDA and SQIVND (reference sequence). V was clipped by 1 base and J by 6 bases, with 7 bases between them. This CDR3 has 14 residues. The sequence was collected from a person aged 18 to 75 in good health. The chain recombines TRBV19 with TRBJ1-6, with a tentative D call TRBD1 (5 bases). Source material: blood. CDR3 DNA: TGTGCCAGTAGTATAGGACAGACTAATTCACCCCTCCACTTT. Protein product: CASSIGQTNSPLHF.